The 24 T cell receptor beta chains reported below all come from one sample, sequenced in a study of Ad26.COV2.S vaccination and SARS-CoV-2 variants. This table comes from immunoSEQ multiplex PCR, and its TCRdb copy is limited to in-frame clones, with some not included. Of 440,000 or so clones listed, around 89% were seen once; the top ten hold about 1.7%. Treatment of the sample: around 19 received Ad26.COV2.S at low or high dose, single or two shots; 5 received placebo; per-sample allocation not given. Following the first vaccine or placebo injection, samples were taken on day 63. The input for sequencing was peripheral blood, taken in a trial of Ad26.COV2.S vaccine versus placebo. These receptors all come from a person between 18 and 65 years old who received the Ad26.COV2.S COVID-19 vaccine or a placebo.

V and J are TRBV5-8 and TRBJ2-3; D is perhaps TRBD2 (5 bases). With 1 base removed from V and 3 bases from J, the gap between germline ends came to 9 bases. CDR1 is SGHTS, CDR2 YDEGEE, per germline. The CDR3 loop spans 14 amino acids. CDR3 loop: CASSLSGMTDTQYF. CDR3 coding DNA: TGTGCCAGCAGCTTGTCGGGGATGACAGATACGCAGTATTTT.

The V gene is TRBV5-5, the J gene TRBJ1-3; D gene unclear. Trimming removed 3 bases at V and 8 bases at J, with 12 bases between. In germline, CDR1 is SGHKS, CDR2 YYEKEE (reference sequence). This CDR3 comprises 13 residues. Here the CDR3 DNA reads TGTGCCAGCAGCTACGACCCTGGGGACACCATATATTTT. This encodes CASSYDPGDTIYF.

The chain couples TRBV28 to TRBJ2-1; D gene uncertain. CDR3 size: 15 residues. The V end was cut by 7 bases, the J end by 2 bases, with 15 bases between. Germline V gives CDR1 MDHEN, CDR2 SYDVKM. CDR3 loop: CASKSLYLPYNEQFF. In nucleotides, the CDR3 is TGTGCCAGCAAGTCGCTCTACCTCCCCTACAATGAGCAGTTCTTC. Full variable domain (remainder filled in from reference TRBV28 and TRBJ2-1): DVKVTQSSRYLVKRTGEKVFLECVQDMDHENMFWYRQDPGLGLRLIYFSYDVKMKEKGDIPEGYSVSREKKERFSLILESASTNQTSMYLCASKSLYLPYNEQFFGPGTRLTVL.

This clone has only a few counts. The chain joins TRBV4-2 to TRBJ2-5, with a weak D call TRBD1 (5 bases). V was shortened by 1 base and J by 0 bases, with 9 bases between the two germline ends. There are 15 residues in the CDR3. Germline assignment: CDR1 LGHNA and CDR2 YNFKEQ. Here the CDR3 DNA reads TGTGCCAGCAGCCAAGGGCTAGGGGACCAAGAGACCCAGTACTTC. Its translation: CASSQGLGDQETQYF.

This chain joins TRBV9 and TRBJ1-3; possible D gene TRBD1, 5 bases. CDR1 and CDR2 from the germline V gene are SGDLS and YYNGEE. V dropped 3 bases and J dropped 0 bases, with 13 bases sitting between them. The CDR3 extends over 16 amino acids. The CDR3 protein is CASSAGTIFSGNTIYF. CDR3 nucleotides: TGTGCCAGCAGCGCTGGGACTATATTCTCTGGAAACACCATATATTTT. The whole variable domain, filled in from reference TRBV9 and TRBJ1-3, reads DSGVTQTPKHLITATGQRVTLRCSPRSGDLSVYWYQQSLDQGLQFLIQYYNGEERAKGNILERFSAQQFPDLHSELNLSSLELGDSALYFCASSAGTIFSGNTIYFGEGSWLTVV.

The chain recombines TRBV5-1 with TRBJ2-1; 10 bases fit TRBD2. In germline, CDR1 is SGHRS, CDR2 YFSETQ. This CDR3 comprises 16 residues. V was pared by 4 bases and J by 4 bases, with 8 bases of the junction left unmatched. In DNA, the CDR3 is TGCGCCAGCAGCCCGAGGACTAGCGGTATATACAATGAGCAGTTCTTC. Protein sequence: CASSPRTSGIYNEQFF.

This sequence joins TRBV18 and TRBJ2-7, with D unresolved. The CDR3 is 13 residues long. The V gene's germline CDR1 is KGHSH and CDR2 LQKENI. Trimming shortened V by 3 bases and J by 2 bases, and 8 bases separated the two germline ends. The CDR3 nucleotides are TGTGCCAGCTCACCTGTAGATACCTACGAGCAGTACTTC. Its protein is CASSPVDTYEQYF.

The chain carries TRBV28 and TRBJ2-6, with unresolved D. Germline V gives CDR1 MDHEN, CDR2 SYDVKM. The CDR3 covers 14 residues. Trimming took 2 bases from V and 3 from J, leaving 5 bases between them. The CDR3 nucleotides are TGTGCCAGCAGTTTAAGGAGTGGGGCCAACGTCCTGACTTTC. Translated: CASSLRSGANVLTF.

This rearrangement joins TRBV18 to TRBJ1-4; D unclear. Looked up from germline, CDR1 is KGHSH and CDR2 is LQKENI. Trimming pared 3 bases from V and 4 bases from J, leaving 12 bases between. The CDR3 loop spans 15 amino acids. The CDR3 DNA is TGTGCCAGCTCACCTAACATTGCTGGTAATGAAAAACTGTTTTTT. It translates to CASSPNIAGNEKLFF.

The V and J genes are TRBV5-5 and TRBJ1-5; 9 nucleotides line up with TRBD1. CDR3 size: 20 residues. The V gene end was trimmed by 4 bases and the J gene end by 6 bases; junction bases not matched to a gene: 23. The germline CDR1 and CDR2 sequences are SGHKS and YYEKEE (reference sequence). CDR3: CASSRTWTGASQPLFQPQHF. The CDR3 DNA follows: TGTGCCAGCAGCCGCACATGGACAGGGGCCTCTCAGCCCCTTTTTCAGCCCCAGCATTTT.

V and J are TRBV18 and TRBJ1-5, with 9 bases lining up with TRBD1. V lost 5 bases and J lost 5; bases outside the gene matches: 7. Germline-derived CDR1 and CDR2 are KGHSH and LQKENI. The CDR3 totals 15 residues. Written as DNA, the CDR3 is TGTGCCAGCTCAACCGGGACAGGGACCCATCAGCCCCAGCATTTT. The encoded protein is CASSTGTGTHQPQHF.

V usage is TRBV29-1 and J usage is TRBJ2-2; 11 bases are a match to TRBD1. J gave up 0 bases and V 4 bases, and 4 bases lay outside the gene matches. Germline V gives CDR1 SQVTM, CDR2 ANQGSEA. The CDR3 consists of 16 residues. The CDR3 sequence is CSVAQDRGPNTGELFF. CDR3 nucleotides: TGCAGCGTTGCCCAGGACAGGGGGCCGAACACCGGGGAGCTGTTTTTT.

The chain has TRBV19 and TRBJ2-1, with TRBD2 matching 10 bases. J was trimmed by 3 bases and V by 7 bases; bases with no gene match: 18. This CDR3 is built from 19 residues. Germline values: CDR1 LNHDA, CDR2 SQIVND (reference sequence). The CDR3, as DNA: TGTGCCAGTACCCCGACCGGCCCTGGGGCTAGCGGGGGCTACAATGAGCAGTTCTTC. Its translation is CASTPTGPGASGGYNEQFF.

The CDR3 DNA is TGCAGTGCTAGTTTCGTGTCGGAACTTTACGACTATGGCTACACCTTC. It specifies CSASFVSELYDYGYTF. V gene TRBV20-1 combines with J gene TRBJ1-2; no reliable D call. V lost 3 bases and J lost 3, with 20 bases in between. Germline V CDR1 and CDR2: DFQATT, SNEGSKA (reference sequence). This CDR3 is 16 amino acids long.

The chain has TRBV18 and TRBJ2-1, with 10 bases aligning to TRBD2. In germline, CDR1 is KGHSH, CDR2 LQKENI. The CDR3 length is 16 residues. Trimming removed 6 bases from V and 6 bases from J; junction bases left unmatched: 11. Written as DNA, the CDR3 is TGTGCCAGCTCGATCACCCTCCTAGCGGGAGCCAATGAGCAGTTCTTC. It yields the protein CASSITLLAGANEQFF.

This chain joins TRBV28 and TRBJ2-7; 8 positions match TRBD1. The V segment lost 1 base and the J segment 5 bases; nucleotides outside the gene matches: 10. The CDR3 covers 16 residues. The germline CDR1 and CDR2 sequences are MDHEN and SYDVKM. DNA of the CDR3: TGTGCCAGCAGTTTATTGCCGGACAGGGTGACCCACGAGCAGTACTTC. Encoded protein: CASSLLPDRVTHEQYF.

The chain carries TRBV19 and TRBJ2-5; D may correspond to TRBD1 or TRBD2 (5 bases each). The CDR3 totals 15 residues. Germline V CDR1 and CDR2: LNHDA, SQIVND (reference sequence). V shed 3 bases and J shed 0 bases, with 11 bases lying between them. CDR3: CASSIRGEYQETQYF. The CDR3 region has the DNA TGTGCCAGTAGTATTCGAGGGGAGTACCAAGAGACCCAGTACTTC.

CDR3 bases: TGTGCCAGCAGCCAAAGTTTCTATGGCTACACCTTC. Protein sequence: CASSQSFYGYTF. The V call is TRBV4-2, the J call TRBJ1-2, with D uncertain. Germline V CDR1 and CDR2: LGHNA, YNFKEQ. Between the trimmed V and J ends, which lost 2 bases and 4 bases, there was a span of 5 bases. The CDR3 has 12 amino acids.

This clone has a handful of counts. The chain recombines TRBV5-8 with TRBJ2-5; D is unresolved. The CDR3 covers 12 residues. Germline V CDR1 and CDR2: SGHTS, YDEGEE. Trimming pared 2 bases from V and 3 bases from J, leaving 5 bases between. CDR3 loop: CASSLVEETQYF. DNA of the CDR3: TGTGCCAGCAGCTTAGTTGAAGAGACCCAGTACTTC.

The gene calls are TRBV7-3 and TRBJ2-3; no clear D gene. The germline gives CDR1 SGHTA, CDR2 FQGTGA. CDR3 length equals 12 residues. V gave up 3 bases and J gave up 5 bases, with 6 bases separating them. In DNA form, the CDR3 reads TGTGCCAGCAGCTTCGTAGGAGATACGCAGTATTTT. Its translation is CASSFVGDTQYF.

The J gene is TRBJ1-5, the V gene TRBV7-9, with no clear D. The length of the CDR3 is 15 residues. Germline-derived CDR1 and CDR2 are SEHNR and FQNEAQ (reference sequence). The V end was cut by 5 bases, the J end by 0 bases, with 11 bases between. The CDR3 is CASSHGPPSNQPQHF. CDR3 nucleotide sequence: TGTGCCAGCAGCCACGGACCCCCTAGCAATCAGCCCCAGCATTTT.

The V gene is TRBV28, the J gene TRBJ1-5; possible D gene TRBD1, 6 bases. This CDR3 contains 15 residues. From germline, CDR1 is MDHEN and CDR2 SYDVKM. Trimming pared 6 bases from V and 4 bases from J, leaving 16 bases between. CDR3 residues: CASRDTGLGNQPQHF. In DNA, the CDR3 is TGTGCCAGCAGAGATACAGGGTTGGGTAATCAGCCCCAGCATTTT.

The chain couples TRBV5-1 to TRBJ2-5; either TRBD1 or TRBD2 may supply D (5 bases each). V was clipped by 0 bases and J by 5 bases, with 17 bases between them. The CDR3 contains 16 residues. Germline values: CDR1 SGHRS, CDR2 YFSETQ. The CDR3 nucleotides are TGCGCCAGCAGCTTGGCAAGGACTGGGGACGCGGAGACCCAGTACTTC. Translation: CASSLARTGDAETQYF.

The chain joins TRBV6-1 to TRBJ2-1; D possibly uses TRBD1 or TRBD2 (6 bases each). Trimming shortened V by 3 bases and J by 4 bases, and 13 bases separated the two germline ends. In germline, CDR1 is MNHNS, CDR2 SASEGT. The CDR3 has 15 amino acids. CDR3 in amino acids: CASSEVGGEYNEQFF. The CDR3 DNA reads TGTGCCAGCAGTGAGGTGGGGGGCGAGTACAATGAGCAGTTCTTC.